The sequence of this T cell receptor (beta chain) was determined in a study of CD8+ T cells in alopecia areata. This clone was found a few times. Its antigen is not known. Extraction and reverse transcription of RNA yielded cDNA as the sequencing template. Clones were sequenced by immunoSEQ multiplex PCR, and TCRdb holds only the in-frame ones, with some missing. The sample shows around 270,000 clones, 58% of them seen only once. Described treatment: oral pan-JAK inhibitor, 5-10 mg twice daily. Overall study findings and caveats: Many expanded lesional clones persisted during tofacitinib (in both scalp and blood).

The starting material was CD4+ T cells sorted from blood, obtained at week 24, from a patient treated with tofacitinib. This receptor was obtained from a human donor with alopecia areata.

CDR3 sequence reads: CASSVGTVKSYEQYF. The CDR3 DNA reads as TGTGCCAGCAGCGTAGGGACAGTGAAGTCGTACGAGCAGTACTTC. V usage is TRBV9 and J usage is TRBJ2-7; a weak D match, TRBD1 (6 bases). V was pared by 0 bases and J by 4 bases, with 14 bases between. The CDR3 consists of 15 residues. Germline-derived CDR1 and CDR2 are SGDLS and YYNGEE.